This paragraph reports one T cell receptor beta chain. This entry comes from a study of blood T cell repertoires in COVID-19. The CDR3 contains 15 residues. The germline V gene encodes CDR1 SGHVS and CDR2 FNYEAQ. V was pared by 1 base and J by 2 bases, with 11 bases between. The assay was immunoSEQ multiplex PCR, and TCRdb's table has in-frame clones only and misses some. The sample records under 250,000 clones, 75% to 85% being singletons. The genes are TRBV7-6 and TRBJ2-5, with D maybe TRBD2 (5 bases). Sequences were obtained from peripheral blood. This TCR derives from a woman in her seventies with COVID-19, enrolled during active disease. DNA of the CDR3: TGTGCCAGCAGCTTAGGATTGGGCGGGCAAGAGACCCAGTACTTC. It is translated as CASSLGLGGQETQYF. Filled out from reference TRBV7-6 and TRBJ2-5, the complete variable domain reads GAGVSQSPRYKVTKRGQDVALRCDPISGHVSLYWYRQALGQGPEFLTYFNYEAQQDKSGLPNDRFSAERPEGSISTLTIQRTEQRDSAMYRCASSLGLGGQETQYFGPGTRLLVL.